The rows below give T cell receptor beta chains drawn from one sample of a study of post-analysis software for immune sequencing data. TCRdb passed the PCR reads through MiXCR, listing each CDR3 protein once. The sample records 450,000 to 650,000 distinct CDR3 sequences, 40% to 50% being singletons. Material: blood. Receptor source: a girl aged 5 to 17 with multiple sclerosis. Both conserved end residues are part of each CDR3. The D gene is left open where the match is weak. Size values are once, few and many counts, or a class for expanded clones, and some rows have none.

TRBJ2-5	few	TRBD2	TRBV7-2	TGTGCCAGCAGGGGCCCTAGCGGCCAAGAGACCCAGTACTTC	CASRGPSGQETQYF
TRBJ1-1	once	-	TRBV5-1	TGCGCCAGCAGCTTTGGACAGTATGCTGAAGCTTTCTTT	CASSFGQYAEAFF
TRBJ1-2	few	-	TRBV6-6	TGTGCCAGCAGTTACTCGCGGGTTTTTAGCTACACCTTC	CASSYSRVFSYTF
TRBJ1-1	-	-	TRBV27	TGTGCCAGCAGTTTGGCAGGAGACGTTGGGGGAACTGAAGCTTTCTTT	CASSLAGDVGGTEAFF
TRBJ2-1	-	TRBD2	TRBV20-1	TGCAGTGCTAGAATACGGCGGGAGACTGAGCAGTTCTTC	CSARIRRETEQFF
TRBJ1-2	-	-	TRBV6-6	TGTGCCAGCACCGGCGGGCCCCCCTATGGCTACACCTTC	CASTGGPPYGYTF
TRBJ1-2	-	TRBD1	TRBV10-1	TGCGCCAGCCGGACAGGGTTTGTTGGCTACACCTTC	CASRTGFVGYTF
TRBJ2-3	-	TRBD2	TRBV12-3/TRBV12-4	TGTGCCAGCACCCCTGACGGGCTTTTCTCAAGGACTAGCGGGTCAGATACGCAGTATTTT	CASTPDGLFSRTSGSDTQYF
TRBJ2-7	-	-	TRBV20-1	TGCAGTGCTCCCCCAGGGACTGCCTCCTACGAGCAGTACTTC	CSAPPGTASYEQYF
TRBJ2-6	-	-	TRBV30	TGTGCCTGGGTGGAAGCCGGGGCCAACGTCCTGACTTTC	CAWVEAGANVLTF
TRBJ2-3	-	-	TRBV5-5	TGTGCCAGCAGCTTGGAACAGAGCACAGATACGCAGTATTTT	CASSLEQSTDTQYF